This is a list of T cell receptor beta chains from one sample in a study of T cells after yellow fever vaccination. One entry per CDR3 protein, called by TCRdb with MiXCR from the 5' RACE reads. The sample includes about 160,000 distinct CDR3 sequences, 6.5% to 8.5% of them seen just once. Sequencing was performed on CD4+ T cells sorted from PBMCs, taken less than 6 days after the first yellow fever vaccination. The receptors here all came from a man aged 18-30 years who received the YFV17D yellow fever vaccine. CDR3s include the opening cysteine and the closing phenylalanine or tryptophan. The order of the fields is D gene, V gene, clone size, J gene, CDR3 protein, CDR3 DNA. The D gene is left open where the match is weak. Not all rows give a size; the values are once, few, many and, for expanded clones, a class.

-	TRBV4-1	-	TRBJ2-2	CASSQDLERELFF	TGCGCCAGCAGCCAAGATCTAGAACGAGAGCTGTTTTTT
-	TRBV5-1	many	TRBJ1-3	CASSLGTGNTIYF	TGCGCCAGCAGCTTAGGGACTGGAAACACCATATATTTT
TRBD1	TRBV6-1	few	TRBJ2-7	CASSVSGGFYEQYF	TGTGCCAGCAGTGTGTCAGGGGGCTTCTACGAGCAGTACTTC
-	TRBV12-3/TRBV12-4	many	TRBJ2-7	CASRRTSSSYEQYF	TGTGCCAGCAGGCGCACGTCGAGCTCCTACGAGCAGTACTTC
TRBD1	TRBV5-1	few	TRBJ2-2	CASSLEQGSRELFF	TGCGCCAGCAGCTTGGAACAGGGGTCGCGGGAGCTGTTTTTT
-	TRBV5-4	many	TRBJ2-5	CASSPNQETQYF	TGTGCCAGCTCGCCTAACCAAGAGACCCAGTACTTC
-	TRBV12-3/TRBV12-4	many	TRBJ1-3	CASSQQVSGNTIYF	TGTGCCAGCAGCCAACAGGTCTCTGGAAACACCATATATTTT
-	TRBV5-1	-	TRBJ2-2	CASSRMTDTGELFF	TGCGCCAGCAGCCGAATGACGGACACCGGGGAGCTGTTTTTT
TRBD1	TRBV6-2/TRBV6-3	many	TRBJ1-2	CASTLLWDSWISGARHYGYTF	TGTGCCAGCACCCTTTTATGGGACAGCTGGATATCAGGGGCGCGTCACTATGGCTACACCTTC
-	TRBV4-3	-	TRBJ1-3	CASSPGGDSGNTIYF	TGCGCCAGCAGCCCAGGCGGGGACTCTGGAAACACCATATATTTT
-	TRBV20-1	many	TRBJ1-6	CSARERVSPLHF	TGCAGTGCTAGAGAAAGGGTTTCACCCCTCCACTTT
-	TRBV10-3	many	TRBJ2-1	CAISELGRTYNEQFF	TGTGCCATCAGTGAGCTTGGTAGAACCTACAATGAGCAGTTCTTC
TRBD1	TRBV20-1	-	TRBJ1-2	CSARAWGQGFLGYGYTF	TGCAGTGCTAGGGCCTGGGGACAGGGGTTCCTAGGCTATGGCTACACCTTC
-	TRBV11-2	few	TRBJ1-5	CASSLGQRNQPQHF	TGTGCCAGCAGCTTAGGACAGAGGAATCAGCCCCAGCATTTT
TRBD1	TRBV12-3/TRBV12-4	-	TRBJ2-5	CASSEPTATGDETQYF	TGTGCCAGCAGTGAACCAACCGCCACAGGGGATGAGACCCAGTACTTC
-	TRBV6-5	few	TRBJ1-1	CASSYSGGLTEAFF	TGTGCCAGCAGTTACTCGGGGGGGCTCACTGAAGCTTTCTTT
-	TRBV2	many	TRBJ2-3	CASTAEGGTQYF	TGTGCCAGCACTGCGGAGGGCGGTACGCAGTATTTT
-	TRBV4-3	many	TRBJ2-3	CASSQDVTSTDTQYF	TGCGCCAGCAGCCAAGACGTAACTAGCACAGATACGCAGTATTTT
TRBD1	TRBV7-2	many	TRBJ2-7	CASSRDRSYYEQYF	TGTGCCAGCAGCCGGGACAGATCGTACTACGAGCAGTACTTC
-	TRBV5-1	-	TRBJ2-7	CASSLEVGAYEQYF	TGCGCCAGCAGCTTGGAGGTGGGAGCGTACGAGCAGTACTTC